The T cell receptor beta chain under discussion was sequenced for a study of blood T cell repertoires in COVID-19. The table came from immunoSEQ multiplex PCR; TCRdb's copy has only in-frame clones and leaves some out. Counted here are approximately 260,000 clones, approximately 85% occurring once; the ten biggest clones make up 9.5% to 11%. CDR1 MNHNS and CDR2 SASEGT come from the germline V gene. The CDR3 is made up of 14 amino acids. Between the trimmed V and J ends, which lost 5 bases and 3 bases, there was a span of 13 bases. The rearrangement links TRBV6-1 to TRBJ1-1; perhaps TRBD1 as D (5 bases). The TCR comes from a woman between 65 and 79 years old with acute or convalescent COVID-19. Sequencing was carried out using peripheral blood. CDR3 sequence reads: CASSSNGAYTEAFF. The CDR3 DNA follows: TGTGCCAGCAGTTCCAATGGGGCCTACACTGAAGCTTTCTTT.